The 14 T cell receptor beta chains given below trace back to one sample, sequenced in a study of identical twins. TCRdb processed the 5' RACE reads anew with MiXCR; each CDR3 protein has one entry. The table includes about 550,000 distinct CDR3 sequences, around 22% detected once. These data were also filed under a second study, of yellow fever vaccine responses in identical twins.

The sequenced material came from CD4+ T cells sorted from blood. The receptors were sampled from a woman aged 18-29 years in good health.

The rearrangement links TRBV28 to TRBJ2-1; D is unresolved. This CDR3 contains 14 residues. Germline-derived CDR1 and CDR2 are MDHEN and SYDVKM. Trimming stripped 1 base from V and 6 bases from J, with 10 bases between. The CDR3 loop is CASSLSGRSNEQFF. In DNA, the CDR3 is TGTGCCAGCAGTTTATCGGGCAGGTCCAATGAGCAGTTCTTC.

This rearrangement joins TRBV2 to TRBJ1-5, with unresolved D. Trimming pared 2 bases from V and 5 bases from J, leaving 10 bases between. Germline-derived CDR1 and CDR2 are SNHLY and FYNNEI. The CDR3 loop spans 14 amino acids. DNA of the CDR3: TGTGCCAGCAGTGAAACCGCAAGGGATCAGCCCCAGCATTTT. Translation gives CASSETARDQPQHF.

The chain carries TRBV3-1 and TRBJ1-1, with D perhaps TRBD1 (5 bases). This CDR3 is built from 15 residues. The V gene lost 1 base and the J gene lost 0 bases, with 9 bases spanning the gap. The V gene's germline CDR1 is LGHDT and CDR2 YNNKEL (reference sequence). CDR3: CASSQAGRMNTEAFF. CDR3 nucleotide sequence: TGTGCCAGCAGCCAAGCGGGACGGATGAACACTGAAGCTTTCTTT.

The chain uses TRBV28 and TRBJ2-1, with 8 positions matching TRBD2. Germline trimming cut 6 bases from V and 6 bases from J; bases unmatched to any gene: 10. Germline lookup yields CDR1 MDHEN and CDR2 SYDVKM. The CDR3 is 15 residues long. In DNA, the CDR3 is TGTGCCAGCAGGCTCCGGGGACTAGTATTCAATGAGCAGTTCTTC. This sequence encodes CASRLRGLVFNEQFF.

This clonotype was seen ten or more times. The chain employs TRBV4-1 and TRBJ2-1; D is unclear. This CDR3 is built from 11 residues. The ends were cut back, 3 bases at V and 4 bases at J, with 1 base in the middle. In germline, CDR1 is MGHRA, CDR2 YSYEKL. CDR3 amino acids: CASSHYNEQFF. The DNA of the CDR3 is TGCGCCAGCAGCCATTACAATGAGCAGTTCTTC.

The gene calls are TRBV6-1 and TRBJ2-2; perhaps TRBD1 as D (6 bases). This CDR3 has 16 amino acids. Trimming shortened V by 6 bases and J by 0 bases, and 14 bases separated the two germline ends. CDR1 and CDR2 from the germline V gene are MNHNS and SASEGT. Here the CDR3 DNA reads TGTGCCAGCAGGGAAACAGGGACCCCGAACACCGGGGAGCTGTTTTTT. Protein product: CASRETGTPNTGELFF.

This clonotype came up a few times. The chain couples TRBV6-6 to TRBJ2-2, with a tentative D call TRBD2 (6 bases). The CDR3 covers 13 residues. Germline lookup yields CDR1 MNHNY and CDR2 SVGAGI (reference sequence). The germline V and J ends were trimmed by 6 bases and 12 bases, with 17 bases remaining between them. Here the CDR3 reads CASRPGTVPQLFF. CDR3 nucleotides: TGTGCCAGCAGACCCGGGACTGTACCCCAGCTGTTTTTT.

The chain links TRBV20-1 to TRBJ1-1; unclear D gene. The CDR3 totals 14 residues. The V gene's germline CDR1 is DFQATT and CDR2 SNEGSKA (reference sequence). Trimming stripped 3 bases from V and 1 base from J, with 12 bases between. The chain's CDR3 is CSARKDWGNTEAFF. In DNA, the CDR3 is TGCAGTGCTAGGAAAGATTGGGGGAACACTGAAGCTTTCTTT.

V is TRBV20-1 and J is TRBJ2-7; D not certain. The CDR3 spans 12 residues. Per the germline V gene, CDR1 is DFQATT and CDR2 is SNEGSKA (reference sequence). V was pared by 4 bases and J by 6 bases, with 13 bases between. The CDR3 protein is CSAITATGEQYV. The CDR3 DNA reads TGCAGTGCTATAACCGCGACTGGCGAGCAGTACGTC.

The V gene is TRBV24-1, the J gene TRBJ2-7; 8 bases fit TRBD2. CDR3 length: 16 amino acids. Germline assignment: CDR1 KGHDR and CDR2 SFDVKD. V lost 2 bases to trimming and J lost 0 bases; unmatched junction nucleotides: 5. The CDR3 sequence is CATSDSSSGISYEQYF. The CDR3 DNA follows: TGTGCCACCAGTGATTCCAGTAGCGGGATCTCCTACGAGCAGTACTTC.

This chain links TRBV27 with TRBJ1-5; 8 nucleotides agree with TRBD1. Germline-derived CDR1 and CDR2 are MNHEY and SMNVEV (reference sequence). After removal of 9 bases from V and 6 bases from J, the junction contained 13 bases not matched to a gene. The CDR3 runs to 15 residues. The CDR3 DNA reads TGTGCCAGTGGACGACCGGGACAGGAGATTCAGCCCCAGCATTTT. Translation gives CASGRPGQEIQPQHF.

The sample holds many counts of this clonotype. The chain employs TRBV5-1 and TRBJ2-3, with D uncertain. CDR1 is SGHRS and CDR2 is YFSETQ in the germline V gene. Trimming removed 4 bases at V and 4 bases at J, with 7 bases between. CDR3 length: 12 amino acids. CDR3 residues: CASSVAADTQYF. CDR3 sequence (DNA): TGCGCCAGCAGCGTTGCCGCAGATACGCAGTATTTT.

With regard to this clonotype: An end of the junction differs from the germline gene, which may be a read error. J is TRBJ2-5 and V is TRBV3-1; weak D call: TRBD1 (5 bases). The CDR3 spans 18 residues. Germline V gives CDR1 LGHDT, CDR2 YNNKEL (reference sequence). CDR3 DNA: TGTGCCAGCACCCAAGGTTCCTTTCAGGGAAGTCGGCAAGAGACCCAGTACTTC. The encoded protein is CASTQGSFQGSRQETQYF.

This clonotype has more than one count but fewer than ten. The chain links TRBV24-1 to TRBJ2-1; 8 nucleotides agree with TRBD1. The ends lost 4 bases at V and 7 bases at J; junction bases unmatched: 11. Germline V gene data show CDR1 as KGHDR and CDR2 as SFDVKD. The CDR3 spans 16 residues. The chain's CDR3 is CATSDPTGQEPNEQFF. The CDR3, as DNA: TGTGCCACCAGTGACCCGACGGGACAGGAACCAAATGAGCAGTTCTTC.